This T cell receptor beta chain stems from a study of blood T cell repertoires in COVID-19. Background on the study: PBMCs, B-cell-depleted T cells, or T cells were the source of the cDNA or gDNA that made up the material.

The V end was cut by 3 bases, the J end by 4 bases, with 13 bases between. The CDR3 spans 13 residues. Per the germline V gene, CDR1 is GTSNPN and CDR2 is SVGIG (reference sequence). Methods used by the authors: Nucleated cell number was recorded as an estimate derived from reference gene primer amplification. The data were produced by immunoSEQ multiplex PCR, yet TCRdb's version contains in-frame clones alone and is incomplete. The V and J calls and clone size come from that table; D and trimming were worked out from the DNA. This table holds about 78,000 clones, about 90% found once. The sequence was obtained from a woman aged 50 to 60 in a cohort sampled during active COVID-19. The chain couples TRBV30 to TRBJ2-7; no clear D. The sequenced sample consisted of peripheral blood. CDR3: CAWRPTGLYEQYF. CDR3 DNA: TGTGCCTGGAGGCCGACGGGTCTTTACGAGCAGTACTTC.